Below are 17 T cell receptor beta chains sequenced from a single sample in a study of blood T cell repertoires in COVID-19. TCRdb keeps only in-frame clones here, not all; method: immunoSEQ multiplex PCR. The sample holds around 390,000 clones; more than 75% are singletons and the top ten take approximately 10%. Material: PBMCs or T cells enriched from blood (not recorded which). The receptor source for this set is a woman in her fifties or sixties who had recovered from COVID-19.

V gene TRBV18 combines with J gene TRBJ2-7; 9 bases are shared with TRBD1. The CDR3 extends over 14 amino acids. Unmatched junction bases numbered 6, after V lost 3 bases and J lost 6 bases. Germline values: CDR1 KGHSH, CDR2 LQKENI. CDR3: CASSPGTGIGEQYF. DNA of the CDR3: TGTGCCAGCTCACCTGGGACAGGGATCGGCGAGCAGTACTTC.

The gene calls are TRBV5-1 and TRBJ1-2, with TRBD1 matching 7 bases. Germline-derived CDR1 and CDR2 are SGHRS and YFSETQ. J lost 7 bases, V lost 4 bases, and 7 bases had no gene match. This CDR3 has 13 amino acids. The CDR3, as DNA: TGCGCCAGCAGCCCGACGACAGGGAGTGGCTACACCTTC. This translates into CASSPTTGSGYTF.

V usage is TRBV11-2 and J usage is TRBJ1-1; no firm D call. With 5 bases removed from V and 2 bases from J, the gap between germline ends came to 15 bases. Per the germline V gene, CDR1 is SGHAT and CDR2 is FQNNGV. The CDR3 has 15 amino acids. This chain's CDR3 is CASSPFVESNTEAFF. The CDR3 nucleotides read TGTGCCAGCAGCCCCTTTGTGGAGAGCAACACTGAAGCTTTCTTT.

J is TRBJ1-5 and V is TRBV4-1; TRBD1 aligns across 7 bases. The CDR3 is made up of 17 amino acids. From germline, CDR1 is MGHRA and CDR2 YSYEKL. The trim removed 0 bases at V and 4 bases at J, leaving 9 bases unmatched. This chain's CDR3 is CASSQDDRTGGNQPQHF. CDR3 nucleotide sequence: TGCGCCAGCAGCCAAGACGATAGGACAGGAGGGAATCAGCCCCAGCATTTT.

The rearrangement links TRBV28 to TRBJ1-5; 7 bases fit TRBD1. The CDR3 is made up of 13 amino acids. Germline V CDR1 and CDR2: MDHEN, SYDVKM. Unmatched junction bases numbered 3, after V lost 6 bases and J lost 4 bases. CDR3 sequence (DNA): TGTGCCAGCAGGCGACAGGGAAATCAGCCCCAGCATTTT. Protein: CASRRQGNQPQHF.

The chain combines TRBV9 with TRBJ1-2; 7 positions agree with TRBD1. The length of the CDR3 is 15 residues. In germline, CDR1 is SGDLS, CDR2 YYNGEE. Losses at the gene ends were 3 bases for V and 2 bases for J; bases not matched to a gene: 7. The CDR3 here is CASSDMDRSNYGYTF. The DNA of the CDR3 is TGTGCCAGCAGCGATATGGACAGGTCCAACTATGGCTACACCTTC.

Note on this clone: This CDR3 is also generated by other DNA sequences in the sample. The chain links TRBV6-5 to TRBJ1-5; a possible D gene is TRBD1 (6 bases). V lost 6 bases, J lost 4 bases, and 13 bases lay in between. The CDR3 spans 14 residues. Looked up from germline, CDR1 is MNHEY and CDR2 is SVGAGI. The CDR3: CASRPTGSNQPQHF. The CDR3 bases are TGTGCCAGCAGACCAACAGGGTCGAATCAGCCCCAGCATTTT.

The chain combines TRBV4-3 with TRBJ1-4; the D gene is possibly TRBD1 (5 bases). The CDR3 length is 14 residues. Per the germline V gene, CDR1 is LGHNA and CDR2 is YSLEER. The V end lost 1 base, the J end lost 7 bases, and 10 bases lay between the germline ends. The CDR3 loop is CASSQGQGSEKLFF. CDR3 nucleotide sequence: TGCGCCAGCAGCCAAGGGCAGGGATCTGAAAAACTGTTTTTT.

The V gene is TRBV5-5, the J gene TRBJ2-7, with 10 bases aligning to TRBD2. The CDR3 loop spans 14 amino acids. Trimming took 5 bases from V and 7 from J; bases not matched to a gene: 9. The germline V gene encodes CDR1 SGHKS and CDR2 YYEKEE (reference sequence). The CDR3 coding sequence is TGTGCCAGCAGACCTCCCACTAGCGGGGCTGAGCAGTACTTC. This sequence encodes CASRPPTSGAEQYF.

A single count supports this clone. The chain uses TRBV28 and TRBJ1-4, with D maybe TRBD1 (5 bases). CDR1 and CDR2 (germline): MDHEN, SYDVKM. This CDR3 is built from 15 residues. Deletions cut 7 bases from V and 0 bases from J, with 12 bases between. CDR3 nucleotide sequence: TGTGCCAGCACCCCTCGGGGGGCAACTAATGAAAAACTGTTTTTT. Translated: CASTPRGATNEKLFF.

The gene calls are TRBV28 and TRBJ1-5; TRBD1 matches 9 bases. The CDR3 totals 21 residues. The junction had 23 bases not matched to a gene; V was cut back by 8 bases and J by 0 bases. Germline values: CDR1 MDHEN, CDR2 SYDVKM. The CDR3 sequence is CASWGPTARTGESLSNQPQHF. The CDR3 DNA follows: TGTGCCAGCTGGGGTCCCACCGCGAGGACAGGGGAGTCCCTTAGCAATCAGCCCCAGCATTTT. Combining the CDR3 with reference TRBV28 and TRBJ1-5 gives the whole variable domain DVKVTQSSRYLVKRTGEKVFLECVQDMDHENMFWYRQDPGLGLRLIYFSYDVKMKEKGDIPEGYSVSREKKERFSLILESASTNQTSMYLCASWGPTARTGESLSNQPQHFGDGTRLSIL.

V gene TRBV9 combines with J gene TRBJ1-3; no definite D call. Trimming took 3 bases from V and 6 from J, leaving 16 bases between them. The germline gives CDR1 SGDLS, CDR2 YYNGEE. The CDR3 is made up of 15 amino acids. CDR3 protein: CASSADPGGSNTIYF. CDR3 bases: TGTGCCAGCAGCGCCGACCCAGGAGGTTCAAACACCATATATTTT. The whole variable domain, remainder taken from reference TRBV9 and TRBJ1-3, is DSGVTQTPKHLITATGQRVTLRCSPRSGDLSVYWYQQSLDQGLQFLIQYYNGEERAKGNILERFSAQQFPDLHSELNLSSLELGDSALYFCASSADPGGSNTIYFGEGSWLTVV.

The chain carries TRBV4-1 and TRBJ2-7; D perhaps matches TRBD2 (5 bases). V gave up 2 bases and J gave up 13 bases, with 21 bases separating them. Germline V gene lookup returns CDR1 MGHRA and CDR2 YSYEKL. There are 14 residues in the CDR3. The DNA for the CDR3 is TGCGCCAGCAGCCAATTCCAACGCTTAGTGGCTAGCTACTTC. This gives the protein CASSQFQRLVASYF.

This chain joins TRBV14 and TRBJ1-1; D might be TRBD1 (5 bases). This CDR3 contains 14 residues. V gave up 2 bases and J gave up 1 base, with 8 bases separating them. Looked up from germline, CDR1 is SGHDN and CDR2 is FVKESK. The CDR3 bases are TGTGCCAGCAGCCAAACACAGGCGAACACTGAAGCTTTCTTT. It encodes CASSQTQANTEAFF.

This chain uses TRBV27 with TRBJ2-7, with TRBD1 matching 7 bases. J gave up 6 bases and V 0 bases, and 5 bases lay outside the gene matches. Germline V gene sequence: CDR1 MNHEY, CDR2 SMNVEV (reference sequence). The CDR3 spans 14 residues. In nucleotides, the CDR3 is TGTGCCAGCAGTTTATCCGGACAGGTGGGCGAGCAGTACTTC. Translation gives CASSLSGQVGEQYF.

The CDR3 region has the DNA TGCGCCAGCAGCCAAGTTCGGGGGTACACTGAAGCTTTCTTT. Translated, it gives CASSQVRGYTEAFF. The gene calls are TRBV4-1 and TRBJ1-1, with D perhaps TRBD1 (5 bases). Per germline, CDR1 MGHRA and CDR2 YSYEKL. V gave up 1 base and J gave up 3 bases, with 9 bases separating them. The CDR3 is 14 amino acids.

V and J are TRBV27 and TRBJ2-3, with 8 bases fitting TRBD2. CDR3 length: 12 residues. From germline, CDR1 is MNHEY and CDR2 SMNVEV (reference sequence). Trimming removed 6 bases from V and 14 bases from J; junction bases left unmatched: 10. CDR3 protein: CASSLGAGVMYF. The CDR3 DNA follows: TGTGCCAGCAGCCTCGGAGCGGGGGTAATGTATTTT.